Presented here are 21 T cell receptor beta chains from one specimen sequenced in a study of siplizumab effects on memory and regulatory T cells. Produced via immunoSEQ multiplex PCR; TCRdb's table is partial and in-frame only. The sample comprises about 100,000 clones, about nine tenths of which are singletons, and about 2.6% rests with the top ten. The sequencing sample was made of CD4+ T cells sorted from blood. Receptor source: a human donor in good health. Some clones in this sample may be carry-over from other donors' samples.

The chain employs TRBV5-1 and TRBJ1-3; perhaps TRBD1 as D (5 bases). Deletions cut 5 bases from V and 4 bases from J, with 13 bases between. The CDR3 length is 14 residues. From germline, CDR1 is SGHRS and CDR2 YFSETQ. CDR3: CASSSGTTGNTIYF. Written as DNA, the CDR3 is TGCGCCAGCAGTTCAGGGACGACGGGAAACACCATATATTTT.

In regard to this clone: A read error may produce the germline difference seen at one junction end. The CDR3 here is CASSEAGPARGFF. CDR3 DNA sequence: TGTGCCAGCAGTGAAGCCGGCCCAGCCCGTGGTTTTTTC. J is TRBJ1-2 and V is TRBV6-1; unclear D gene. Germline V gives CDR1 MNHNS, CDR2 SASEGT. The CDR3 runs to 13 residues.

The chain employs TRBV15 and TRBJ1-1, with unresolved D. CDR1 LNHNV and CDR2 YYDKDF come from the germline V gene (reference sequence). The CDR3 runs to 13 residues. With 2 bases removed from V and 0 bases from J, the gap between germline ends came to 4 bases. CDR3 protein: CATSRQLNTEAFF. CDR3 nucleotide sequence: TGTGCCACCAGCAGACAGCTGAACACTGAAGCTTTCTTT. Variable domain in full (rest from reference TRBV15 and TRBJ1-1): DAMVIQNPRYQVTQFGKPVTLSCSQTLNHNVMYWYQQKSSQAPKLLFHYYDKDFNNEADTPDNFQSRRPNTSFCFLDIRSPGLGDTAMYLCATSRQLNTEAFFGQGTRLTVV.

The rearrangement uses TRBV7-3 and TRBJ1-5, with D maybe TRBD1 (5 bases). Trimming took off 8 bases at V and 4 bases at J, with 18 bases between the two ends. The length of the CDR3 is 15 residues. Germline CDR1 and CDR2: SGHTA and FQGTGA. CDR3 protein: CASVGRLGGNQPQHF. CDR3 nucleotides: TGTGCCAGCGTAGGGCGCCTCGGGGGAAATCAGCCCCAGCATTTT. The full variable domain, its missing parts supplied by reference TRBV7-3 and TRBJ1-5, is GAGVSQTPSNKVTEKGKYVELRCDPISGHTALYWYRQSLGQGPEFLIYFQGTGAADDSGLPNDRFFAVRPEGSVSTLKIQRTERGDSAVYLCASVGRLGGNQPQHFGDGTRLSIL.

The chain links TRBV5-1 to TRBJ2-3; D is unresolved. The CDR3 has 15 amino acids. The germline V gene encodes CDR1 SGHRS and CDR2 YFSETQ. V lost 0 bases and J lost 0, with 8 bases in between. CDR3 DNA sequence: TGCGCCAGCAGCTTGGGCGGCCGAAGCACAGATACGCAGTATTTT. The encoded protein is CASSLGGRSTDTQYF.

CDR3 residues: CASSRQGYEQYF. CDR3 DNA: TGTGCCAGCAGCAGACAGGGCTACGAGCAGTACTTC. The chain combines TRBV2 with TRBJ2-7; 7 nucleotides line up with TRBD1. V lost 6 bases, J lost 3 bases, and 2 bases stayed unmatched. Germline V lookup: CDR1 SNHLY, CDR2 FYNNEI. This CDR3 is 12 amino acids long.

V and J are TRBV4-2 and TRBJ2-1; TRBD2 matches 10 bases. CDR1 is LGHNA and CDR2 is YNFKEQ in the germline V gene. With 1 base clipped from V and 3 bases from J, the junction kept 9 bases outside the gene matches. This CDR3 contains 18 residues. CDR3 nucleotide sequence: TGTGCCAGCAGCCAAGTCGGTTCTAGCGGGAGTGGCTACAATGAGCAGTTCTTC. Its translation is CASSQVGSSGSGYNEQFF.

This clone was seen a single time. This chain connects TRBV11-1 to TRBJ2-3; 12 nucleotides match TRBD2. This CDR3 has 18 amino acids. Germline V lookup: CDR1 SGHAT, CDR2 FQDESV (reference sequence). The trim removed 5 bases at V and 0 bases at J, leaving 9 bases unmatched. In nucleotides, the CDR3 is TGTGCCAGCAGCCTCCTAGCGGGAGGGGATGTCAGCACAGATACGCAGTATTTT. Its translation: CASSLLAGGDVSTDTQYF.

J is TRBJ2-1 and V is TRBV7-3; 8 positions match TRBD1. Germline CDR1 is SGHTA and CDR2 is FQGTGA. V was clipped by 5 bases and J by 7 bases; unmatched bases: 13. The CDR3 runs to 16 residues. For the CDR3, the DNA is TGTGCCAGCAGCCCGAAGGCGCCAGGGGGCCGGAATGAGCAGTTCTTC. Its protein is CASSPKAPGGRNEQFF.

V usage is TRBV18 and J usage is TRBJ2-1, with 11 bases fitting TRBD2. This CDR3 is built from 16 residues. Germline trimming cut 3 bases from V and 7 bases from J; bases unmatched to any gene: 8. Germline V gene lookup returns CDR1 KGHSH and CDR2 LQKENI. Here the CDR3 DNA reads TGTGCCAGCTCACCTCCCACTAGCGGGAGTGGGAATGAGCAGTTCTTC. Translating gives CASSPPTSGSGNEQFF.

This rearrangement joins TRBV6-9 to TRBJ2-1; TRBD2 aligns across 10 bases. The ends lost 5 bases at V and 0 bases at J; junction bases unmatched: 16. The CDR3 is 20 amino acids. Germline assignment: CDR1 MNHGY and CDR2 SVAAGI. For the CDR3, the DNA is TGTGCCAGCAGTCCCCTTAGCGGGGGGAAGCGGGTTAGCTCCTACAATGAGCAGTTCTTC. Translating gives CASSPLSGGKRVSSYNEQFF.

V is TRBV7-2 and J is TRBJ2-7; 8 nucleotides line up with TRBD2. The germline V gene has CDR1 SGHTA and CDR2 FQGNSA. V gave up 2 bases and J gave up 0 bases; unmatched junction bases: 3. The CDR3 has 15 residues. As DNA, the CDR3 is TGTGCCAGCAGCTTAACTAGCGGTTACTCCTACGAGCAGTACTTC. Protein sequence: CASSLTSGYSYEQYF.

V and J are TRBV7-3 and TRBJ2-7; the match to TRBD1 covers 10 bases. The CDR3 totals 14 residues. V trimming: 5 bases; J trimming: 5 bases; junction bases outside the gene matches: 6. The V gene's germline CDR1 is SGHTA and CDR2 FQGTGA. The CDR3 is CASSLTGGGDEQYF. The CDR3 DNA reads TGTGCCAGCAGCCTGACAGGGGGCGGCGACGAGCAGTACTTC.

CDR3 protein: CASSPTSSYNEQFF. The CDR3, as DNA: TGTGCCAGCAGCCCAACTAGCTCCTACAATGAGCAGTTCTTC. The chain couples TRBV6-5 to TRBJ2-1; possible D gene TRBD2, 5 bases. Germline V lookup: CDR1 MNHEY, CDR2 SVGAGI. The CDR3 covers 14 residues. Trimming pared 6 bases from V and 0 bases from J, leaving 9 bases between.

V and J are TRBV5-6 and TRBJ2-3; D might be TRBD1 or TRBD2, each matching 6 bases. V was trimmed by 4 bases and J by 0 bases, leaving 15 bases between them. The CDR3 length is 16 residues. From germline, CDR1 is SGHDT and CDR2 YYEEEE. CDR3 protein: CASSGGGSGSTDTQYF. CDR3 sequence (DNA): TGTGCCAGCAGCGGGGGCGGTAGCGGCAGCACAGATACGCAGTATTTT.

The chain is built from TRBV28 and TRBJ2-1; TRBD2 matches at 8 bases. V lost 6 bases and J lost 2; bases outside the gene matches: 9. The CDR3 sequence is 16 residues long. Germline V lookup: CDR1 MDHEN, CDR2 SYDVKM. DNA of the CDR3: TGTGCCAGCAGCCCCTTAGCGGGAAATACCTACAATGAGCAGTTCTTC. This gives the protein CASSPLAGNTYNEQFF.

CDR3 region: CASSDRRDNYGYTF. The CDR3 DNA sequence: TGCGCCAGCAGTGACCGTAGGGATAACTATGGCTACACCTTC. The chain recombines TRBV10-1 with TRBJ1-2; D is undetermined. V shed 3 bases and J shed 1 base, with 9 bases lying between them. CDR3 size: 14 residues. Germline V gene sequence: CDR1 WNHNN, CDR2 SYGVQD (reference sequence).

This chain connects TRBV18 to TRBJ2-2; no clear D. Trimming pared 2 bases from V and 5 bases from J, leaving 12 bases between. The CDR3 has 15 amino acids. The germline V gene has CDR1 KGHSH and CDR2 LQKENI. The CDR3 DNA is TGTGCCAGCTCACCATGGTCTGATTTGACCGGGGAGCTGTTTTTT. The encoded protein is CASSPWSDLTGELFF.

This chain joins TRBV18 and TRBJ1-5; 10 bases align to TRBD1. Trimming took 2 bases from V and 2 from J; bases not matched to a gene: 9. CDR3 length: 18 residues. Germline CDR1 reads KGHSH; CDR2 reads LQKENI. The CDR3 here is CASSPGTGVLGGNQPQHF. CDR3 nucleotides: TGTGCCAGCTCACCAGGGACAGGGGTCCTCGGGGGCAATCAGCCCCAGCATTTT. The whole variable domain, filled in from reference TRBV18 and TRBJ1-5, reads NAGVMQNPRHLVRRRGQEARLRCSPMKGHSHVYWYRQLPEEGLKFMVYLQKENIIDESGMPKERFSAEFPKEGPSILRIQQVVRGDSAAYFCASSPGTGVLGGNQPQHFGDGTRLSIL.

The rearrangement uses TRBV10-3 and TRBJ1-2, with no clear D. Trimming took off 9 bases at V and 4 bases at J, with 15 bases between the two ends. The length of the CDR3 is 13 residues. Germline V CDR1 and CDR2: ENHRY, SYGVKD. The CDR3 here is CAMKGEKLYGYTF. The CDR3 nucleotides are TGTGCCATGAAGGGAGAGAAACTCTATGGCTACACCTTC.

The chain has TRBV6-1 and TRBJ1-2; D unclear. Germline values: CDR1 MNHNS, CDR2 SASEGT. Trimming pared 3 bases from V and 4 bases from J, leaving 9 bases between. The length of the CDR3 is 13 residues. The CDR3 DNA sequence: TGTGCCAGCAGTGAGACGGCCTTCTATGGCTACACCTTC. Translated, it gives CASSETAFYGYTF.